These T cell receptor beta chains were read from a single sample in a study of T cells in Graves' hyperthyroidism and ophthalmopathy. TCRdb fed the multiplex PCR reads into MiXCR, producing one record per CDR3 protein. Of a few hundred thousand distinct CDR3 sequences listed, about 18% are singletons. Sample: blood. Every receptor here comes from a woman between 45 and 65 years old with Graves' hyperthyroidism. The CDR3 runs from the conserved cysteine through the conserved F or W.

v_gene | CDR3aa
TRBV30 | CAWSAGELGEQFF
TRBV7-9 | CASPASDRESTDTQYF
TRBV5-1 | CASSLEADNQPQHF
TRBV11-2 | CASSLGLGRGPQPQHF
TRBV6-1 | CASTAGRRTGANVLTF
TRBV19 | CATIGPLNTEAFF
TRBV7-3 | CASSATLGASGGLYNEQFF
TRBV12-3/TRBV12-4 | CAITSLTSGTSTDTQYF
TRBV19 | CASNQTEDGLDYSNQPQHF
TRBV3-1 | CASDATSGGEETQYF
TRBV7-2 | CASSQDFPGGYEKLFF
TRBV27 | CASSLGFPYEQYF
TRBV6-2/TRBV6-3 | CANSSYGLAGGRSYNEQFF
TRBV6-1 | CASSGGLGGTGQPQHF
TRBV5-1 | CASSYGGGAYNEQFF
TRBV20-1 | CSATWGGASGYTF
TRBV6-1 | CASRAGWDHGYTF
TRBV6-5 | CASSYHGRGERSPLHF
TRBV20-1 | CSARGISVRQETQYF
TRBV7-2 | CASSPYREIPYNEQFF
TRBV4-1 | CASSQTSGVRSTDTQYF
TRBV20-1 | CSAHPRGSNQPQHF
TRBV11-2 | CASSKGTRFETQYF
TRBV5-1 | CASNGGASGDTQYF
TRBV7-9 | CASSTLQGAPYNEQFF
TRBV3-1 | CASSQDTPGTIYF
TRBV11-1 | CASSLRPFGGTDTQYF
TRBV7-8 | CASSRQSLGETQYF
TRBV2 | CASSAHFQETQYF
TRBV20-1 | CSASVLAGAADTQYF
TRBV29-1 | CSIPLKAGGTEAFF
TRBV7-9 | CASSHGQGSYNEQFF
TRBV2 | CASKEGLMNTEAFF
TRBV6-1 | CASSLAGPNEKLFF
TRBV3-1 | CASSQDGGGSSYNSPLHF
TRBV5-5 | CASTYQGVWETQYF